The sequence of this TCR beta chain was determined in a study of T-cell memory formation after mild COVID-19. Constant-segment primers and 5'RACE yielded cDNA libraries for TCR alpha and TCR beta, each carrying sample barcodes and UMIs. TCRdb itself ran the 5' RACE reads through MiXCR, one entry per CDR3 protein. Here the sample spans 300,000 to 400,000 distinct CDR3 sequences, 15% being singletons. This clonotype was counted a few times. CDR3 length: 15 amino acids. V lost 0 bases to trimming and J lost 0 bases, with 9 bases between them. Per the germline V gene, CDR1 is SGHRS and CDR2 is YFSETQ. This chain links TRBV5-1 with TRBJ1-1; D ambiguous. This receptor was obtained from a man aged 18 to 29 who had mild COVID-19 (a few samples of this study predate the infection). Cell type and time point are not known. Sequenced sample: PBMCs or a T cell subset sorted from them (not recorded which). The CDR3 reads CASSLAVSVNTEAFF. CDR3 in DNA: TGCGCCAGCAGCTTGGCCGTGTCGGTGAACACTGAAGCTTTCTTT.